The rows below give T cell receptor beta chains drawn from one sample of a study of human T cells and chemical hapten exposure. TCRdb re-called the RACE reads with MiXCR, one entry per CDR3 protein. The sample has about 64,000 distinct CDR3 sequences, 9.5% to 12% seen once; the top ten hold about 2.3%. The specimen comprised whole blood, sampled in connection with sensitization to the hapten diphenylcyclopropenone (DPC). The receptor set was obtained from a woman aged 30 to 39 with alopecia areata. Some clones in this sample may be carry-over from other donors' samples. Both conserved end residues are part of each CDR3. The D gene is left open where the match is weak. Expanded clones are given a class, and other clones once, few, many or no size at all.

j_gene: TRBJ2-3
v_gene: TRBV12-3/TRBV12-4
d_gene: -
abundance: many
CDR3nt: TGTGCCAGCAGGACAAGAGACCAGGACGCAGATACGCAGTATTTT
CDR3aa: CASRTRDQDADTQYF

j_gene: TRBJ2-7
v_gene: TRBV7-9
d_gene: -
abundance: many
CDR3nt: TGTGCCAGCAGCTTACAGGGACCCTACGAGCAGTACTTC
CDR3aa: CASSLQGPYEQYF

j_gene: TRBJ2-3
v_gene: TRBV19
d_gene: -
abundance: many
CDR3nt: TGTGCCAGTAGTTGGACGGTCACAGATACGCAGTATTTT
CDR3aa: CASSWTVTDTQYF

j_gene: TRBJ2-7
v_gene: TRBV28
d_gene: -
abundance: -
CDR3nt: TGTGCCAGCAGTGCGCCGGGTCTCACACTCTACGAGCAGTACTTC
CDR3aa: CASSAPGLTLYEQYF

j_gene: TRBJ1-5
v_gene: TRBV20-1
d_gene: TRBD1
abundance: -
CDR3nt: TGCAGTGCGGACACAGGGGGAAGCCTAAATCAGCCCCAGCATTTT
CDR3aa: CSADTGGSLNQPQHF

j_gene: TRBJ1-2
v_gene: TRBV9
d_gene: -
abundance: few
CDR3nt: TGTGCCAGCAGCCCCCTAGGACAGCTTATTAACTATGGCTACACCTTC
CDR3aa: CASSPLGQLINYGYTF

j_gene: TRBJ2-3
v_gene: TRBV2
d_gene: -
abundance: many
CDR3nt: TGTGCCAGCAGCCGCGATGGATTTGAGGATACGCAGTATTTT
CDR3aa: CASSRDGFEDTQYF

j_gene: TRBJ1-2
v_gene: TRBV12-3/TRBV12-4
d_gene: -
abundance: many
CDR3nt: TGTGCCAGCAGTTTAGGCCAGGCGGACGGCTACACCTTC
CDR3aa: CASSLGQADGYTF

j_gene: TRBJ2-1
v_gene: TRBV2
d_gene: -
abundance: few
CDR3nt: TGTGCCAGCAGCCGTCAGACCCGGCCCAACCCCAATGAGCAGTTCTTC
CDR3aa: CASSRQTRPNPNEQFF

j_gene: TRBJ2-1
v_gene: TRBV7-3
d_gene: TRBD2
abundance: -
CDR3nt: TGTGCCAGCAGCCCTCATGCTAGCGGGATTCGCAATGAGCAGTTCTTC
CDR3aa: CASSPHASGIRNEQFF

j_gene: TRBJ2-5
v_gene: TRBV27
d_gene: -
abundance: -
CDR3nt: TGTGCCAGCAGTTTATTTTGGGGGCAAGAGACCCAGTACTTC
CDR3aa: CASSLFWGQETQYF

j_gene: TRBJ1-2
v_gene: TRBV10-2
d_gene: -
abundance: many
CDR3nt: TGCGCCAGCAGTGATAGCCAGACCCCTAACTATGGCTACACCTTC
CDR3aa: CASSDSQTPNYGYTF

j_gene: TRBJ2-3
v_gene: TRBV11-2
d_gene: -
abundance: few
CDR3nt: TGTGCCAGCAGCTTAGAGCCCAGCCCCACAGATACGCAGTATTTT
CDR3aa: CASSLEPSPTDTQYF

j_gene: TRBJ1-1
v_gene: TRBV20-1
d_gene: -
abundance: many
CDR3nt: TGCAGTGCCCAAACCCGGGACATCGGAGCTTTCTTT
CDR3aa: CSAQTRDIGAFF

j_gene: TRBJ2-7
v_gene: TRBV28
d_gene: TRBD1
abundance: -
CDR3nt: TGTGCCATCAGGACAGGGGACTACGAGCAGTACTTC
CDR3aa: CAIRTGDYEQYF

j_gene: TRBJ1-1
v_gene: TRBV5-1
d_gene: -
abundance: few
CDR3nt: TGCGCCAGCAGCTCCTTGCGGGTACTGAACACTGAAGCTTTCTTT
CDR3aa: CASSSLRVLNTEAFF

j_gene: TRBJ2-7
v_gene: TRBV10-3
d_gene: -
abundance: few
CDR3nt: TGTGCCATCAGCGAGCGCAGGGGAGGTACGGAGCAGTACTTC
CDR3aa: CAISERRGGTEQYF

j_gene: TRBJ1-5
v_gene: TRBV12-3/TRBV12-4
d_gene: -
abundance: -
CDR3nt: TGTGCCAGTGCCCTCATAGCGGGAAATCAGCCCCAGCATTTT
CDR3aa: CASALIAGNQPQHF

j_gene: TRBJ2-1
v_gene: TRBV20-1
d_gene: TRBD1
abundance: few
CDR3nt: TGCAGTGCACACGGACAGGGAAACTACAATGAGCAGTTCTTC
CDR3aa: CSAHGQGNYNEQFF

j_gene: TRBJ1-5
v_gene: TRBV19
d_gene: -
abundance: -
CDR3nt: TGTGCCAGTAGTACCGCACTTCAGCCCCAGCATTTT
CDR3aa: CASSTALQPQHF

j_gene: TRBJ2-2
v_gene: TRBV7-6
d_gene: -
abundance: many
CDR3nt: TGTGCCAGCAGCTCTGTTTCCGGGGAGCTGTTTTTT
CDR3aa: CASSSVSGELFF

j_gene: TRBJ1-5
v_gene: TRBV24-1
d_gene: -
abundance: once
CDR3nt: TGTGCCACCAGTGAGGACGGGAATCAGCCCCAGCATTTT
CDR3aa: CATSEDGNQPQHF

j_gene: TRBJ2-2
v_gene: TRBV6-1
d_gene: TRBD2
abundance: -
CDR3nt: TGTGCCAGCAGCCCCCAAAGCGGGAGGGACACCGGGGAGCTGTTTTTT
CDR3aa: CASSPQSGRDTGELFF

j_gene: TRBJ1-1
v_gene: TRBV7-3
d_gene: -
abundance: many
CDR3nt: TGTGCCAGCAGCTTATGGCCAGGGGAGACTGAAGCTTTCTTT
CDR3aa: CASSLWPGETEAFF

j_gene: TRBJ2-3
v_gene: TRBV20-1
d_gene: -
abundance: many
CDR3nt: TGCAGTGCTCTGACCCTTCTGCAGCGGAAGACAGATACGCAGTATTTT
CDR3aa: CSALTLLQRKTDTQYF

j_gene: TRBJ2-1
v_gene: TRBV7-2
d_gene: TRBD2
abundance: -
CDR3nt: TGTGCCAGCAGCCCCCAGCGGGAGAGTTACAATGAGCAGTTCTTC
CDR3aa: CASSPQRESYNEQFF

j_gene: TRBJ2-7
v_gene: TRBV15
d_gene: TRBD1
abundance: few
CDR3nt: TGTGCCACCAGCAGAGATCGGGTACAGGGGGCAGTCCACGAGCAGTACTTC
CDR3aa: CATSRDRVQGAVHEQYF

j_gene: TRBJ2-2
v_gene: TRBV10-3
d_gene: TRBD1
abundance: many
CDR3nt: TGTGCCATCAGAGGACAGGCAAACACCGGGGAGCTGTTTTTT
CDR3aa: CAIRGQANTGELFF

j_gene: TRBJ1-2
v_gene: TRBV6-6
d_gene: -
abundance: many
CDR3nt: TGTGCCAGCAGTTCGTTCCTGACGGGCAACTATGGCTACACCTTC
CDR3aa: CASSSFLTGNYGYTF

j_gene: TRBJ2-5
v_gene: TRBV10-3
d_gene: TRBD2
abundance: few
CDR3nt: TGTGCCACCTCAGCGGGAGTGGAGACCCAGTACTTC
CDR3aa: CATSAGVETQYF

j_gene: TRBJ2-3
v_gene: TRBV11-1
d_gene: -
abundance: -
CDR3nt: TGTGCCAGCAGCTTTAATTGGGCTTCTAGCACAGATACGCAGTATTTT
CDR3aa: CASSFNWASSTDTQYF